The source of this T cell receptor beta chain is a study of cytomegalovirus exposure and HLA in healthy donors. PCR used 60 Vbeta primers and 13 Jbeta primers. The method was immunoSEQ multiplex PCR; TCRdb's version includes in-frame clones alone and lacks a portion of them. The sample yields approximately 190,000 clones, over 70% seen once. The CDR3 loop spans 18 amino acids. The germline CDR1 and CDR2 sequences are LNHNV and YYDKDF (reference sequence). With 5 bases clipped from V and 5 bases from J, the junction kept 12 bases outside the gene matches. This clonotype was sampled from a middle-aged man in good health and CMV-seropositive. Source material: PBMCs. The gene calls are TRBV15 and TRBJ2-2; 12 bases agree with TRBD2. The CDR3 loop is CATSPRWTSGIGTGELFF. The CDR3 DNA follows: TGTGCCACCAGCCCCCGGTGGACTAGCGGGATTGGTACCGGGGAGCTGTTTTTT.